This TCR beta chain was profiled in a study of type 1 and type 2 diabetes patients. Diabetic patients met standard criteria for type 1 or type 2 diabetes. This CDR3 region has 16 residues. Germline-derived CDR1 and CDR2 are MGHRA and YSYEKL. The V and J ends lost 0 bases and 17 bases respectively, with 23 bases between them. Amplification started from genomic DNA. Amplification of the beta chain CDR3 used 30 forward and 13 reverse multiplex primers. TCRdb itself ran the multiplex PCR reads through MiXCR, one entry per CDR3 protein. The sample consists of 250,000 or so distinct CDR3 sequences, around 47% of them appearing once.

Source material: peripheral blood mononuclear cells (PBMCs). The chain recombines TRBV4-1 with TRBJ1-6; D call uncertain. The clonotype comes from a man aged 18-30 years with type 2 diabetes. The CDR3 sequence: CASSQERRLGWDFVHF. The DNA for the CDR3 is TGCGCCAGCAGCCAAGAAAGGAGGCTGGGCTGGGATTTTGTCCACTTT.